This TCR beta chain was captured by sequencing in a study of T cell changes during pregnancy in multiple sclerosis (dated by TCRdb to the late 2010s). Turning to the overall study: The study examined how the T cell repertoire changed over the course of pregnancy in women with multiple sclerosis.

The protocol used for the library was the immunoSEQ multiplex PCR assay. TCRdb took this table from immuneACCESS and kept in-frame rearrangements with V and J called. Such tables lack part of the clones; where checked against another copy, unresolved V genes explain under half of the gap, and the rest is unexplained. This sample comprises roughly 80,000 clones, 90% to 95% of them detected only once. The top ten hold more than 0.8% of the sample. On this clone itself: No cognate antigen has been identified for it. Qualities for individual bases were not recorded, and no much larger clone is one base off.

Taken from cysteine to phenylalanine, the CDR3 has 15 residues. Only the CDR3 portion is preserved as DNA: 45 bases, with reading frame beginning at the first base. V ends up 0 bases short and J 4 bases short, with an unmatched junction base count of 5. Via the germline V gene, CDR1 is MNHEY and CDR2 SVGAGI. This material consisted of peripheral blood, taken in the first trimester of pregnancy. The receptor comes from a female donor with multiple sclerosis, enrolled in a pregnancy study. The V gene is TRBV6-5 and the J gene is TRBJ1-2; 7 of the junction bases match TRBD1. The CDR3 corresponds to CASSYSTRGTYGYTF. The DNA reads TGTGCCAGCAGTTACTCGACCAGGGGGACCTATGGCTACACCTTC.